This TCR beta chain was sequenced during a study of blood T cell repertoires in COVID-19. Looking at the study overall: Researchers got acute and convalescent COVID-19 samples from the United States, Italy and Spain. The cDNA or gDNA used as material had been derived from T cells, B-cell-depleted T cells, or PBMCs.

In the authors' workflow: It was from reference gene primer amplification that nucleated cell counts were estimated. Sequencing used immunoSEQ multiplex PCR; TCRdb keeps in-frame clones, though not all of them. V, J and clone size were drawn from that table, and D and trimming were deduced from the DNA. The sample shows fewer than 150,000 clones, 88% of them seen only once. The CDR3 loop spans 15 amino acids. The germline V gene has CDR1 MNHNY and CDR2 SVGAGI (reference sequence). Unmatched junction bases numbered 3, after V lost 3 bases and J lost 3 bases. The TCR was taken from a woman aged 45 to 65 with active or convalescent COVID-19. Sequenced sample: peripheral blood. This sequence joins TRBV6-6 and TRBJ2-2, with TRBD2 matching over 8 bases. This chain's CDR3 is CASSYPAGDTGELFF. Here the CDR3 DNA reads TGTGCCAGCAGTTATCCAGCGGGGGACACCGGGGAGCTGTTTTTT.